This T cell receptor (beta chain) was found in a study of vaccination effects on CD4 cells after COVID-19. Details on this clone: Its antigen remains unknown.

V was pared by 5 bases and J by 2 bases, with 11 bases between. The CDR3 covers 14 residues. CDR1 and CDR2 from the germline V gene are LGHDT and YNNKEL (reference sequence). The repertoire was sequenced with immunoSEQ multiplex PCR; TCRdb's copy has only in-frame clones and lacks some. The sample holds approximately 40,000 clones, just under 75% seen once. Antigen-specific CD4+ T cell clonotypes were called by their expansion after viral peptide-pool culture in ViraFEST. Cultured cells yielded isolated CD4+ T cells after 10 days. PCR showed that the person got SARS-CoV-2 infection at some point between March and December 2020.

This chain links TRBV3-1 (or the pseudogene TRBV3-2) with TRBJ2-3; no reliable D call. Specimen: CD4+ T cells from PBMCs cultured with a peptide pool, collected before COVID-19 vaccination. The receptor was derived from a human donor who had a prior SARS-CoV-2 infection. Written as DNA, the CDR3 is TGTGCCAGCAGCGCGGTCCAGCACACAGATACGCAGTATTTT. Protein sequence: CASSAVQHTDTQYF.